The 7 T cell receptor beta chains given below trace back to one sample, sequenced in a study of molecular identifiers for immune sequencing clone quantification. Via MiXCR, TCRdb re-called the PCR reads, giving one row per CDR3 protein. The repertoire has about 640,000 distinct CDR3 sequences, less than 20% of them found once; the top ten carry around 0.9%. The sequenced material came from naive CD8+ T cells from blood, with Jurkat cell RNA spiked in. Subset here: FACS-sorted CD8+CD4-CCR7+CD45RA+ naive T cells. The receptor set was obtained from a human donor in good health. Some libraries in this study had Jurkat cell RNA spiked in.

This clonotype was seen at least ten times. The chain has TRBV6-2 or TRBV6-3 and TRBJ2-3, with D maybe TRBD2 (5 bases). The V end was cut by 11 bases, the J end by 5 bases, with 20 bases between. The CDR3 is made up of 14 amino acids. Germline V gene sequence: CDR1 MNHEY, CDR2 SVGEGT. The CDR3 here is CAAGGQAQEDTQYF. Here the CDR3 DNA reads TGTGCCGCGGGTGGGCAGGCCCAGGAAGATACGCAGTATTTT.

This clonotype has just a few counts. The chain recombines TRBV19 with TRBJ2-7; the D is unclear. Germline CDR1 LNHDA, CDR2 SQIVND (reference sequence). Trimming stripped 7 bases from V and 0 bases from J, with 13 bases between. CDR3 length equals 14 residues. CDR3 protein: CASKLADTSYEQYF. The CDR3 coding sequence is TGTGCCAGTAAATTGGCAGATACCTCCTACGAGCAGTACTTC.

This clonotype has more than one count but fewer than ten. The junction and the germline gene differ at one end; a read error may be behind it. This chain links TRBV2 with TRBJ1-2; no firm D call. Germline V gene data show CDR1 as SNHLY and CDR2 as FYNNEI. This CDR3 is built from 15 residues. CDR3 in DNA: TGTGCCAGCACTGAAGGCGGGCCCGCTAACTATGGCTACACCTTC. Its protein product is CASTEGGPANYGYTF.

This sequence joins TRBV7-8 and TRBJ2-1; unclear D gene. Trimming stripped 1 base from V and 2 bases from J, with 12 bases between. The CDR3 has 16 residues. CDR1 and CDR2 (germline): SGHVS, FQNEAQ. CDR3 DNA sequence: TGTGCCAGCAGCTTAGTGGCCCCTGCTGCCTACAATGAGCAGTTCTTC. Residues: CASSLVAPAAYNEQFF.

In its sample, this clonotype was seen many times. CDR3 sequence (DNA): TGTGCCAGCAGCTTAGGTATCGGCTCCGAGCAGTACTTC. This sequence encodes CASSLGIGSEQYF. The V and J genes are TRBV7-8 and TRBJ2-7; D is ambiguous. V was clipped by 1 base and J by 6 bases, with 10 bases between them. CDR3 size: 13 residues. Germline V lookup: CDR1 SGHVS, CDR2 FQNEAQ.

This clonotype has a count of ten or more. This chain joins TRBV28 and TRBJ2-7; 7 bases map to TRBD1. Germline V gives CDR1 MDHEN, CDR2 SYDVKM. This CDR3 contains 14 residues. Trimming removed 5 bases from V and 2 bases from J; junction bases left unmatched: 6. The CDR3 DNA follows: TGTGCCAGCAGTCCGACAGGGTCTACCTACGAGCAGTACTTC. Amino acids: CASSPTGSTYEQYF.

There are many counts of this clonotype. This chain connects TRBV27 to TRBJ1-5; D is perhaps TRBD1 (5 bases). V lost 2 bases to trimming and J lost 2 bases, with 7 bases between them. Germline assignment: CDR1 MNHEY and CDR2 SMNVEV (reference sequence). The CDR3 is made up of 14 amino acids. This chain's CDR3 is CASSLQGGNQPQHF. In DNA form, the CDR3 reads TGTGCCAGCAGTTTACAAGGGGGCAATCAGCCCCAGCATTTT.